This paragraph reports one TCR beta chain. These data are taken from a study of T cells in Graves' hyperthyroidism and ophthalmopathy. Authors of the study amplified TCR beta CDR3 regions from RNA transcripts. HTBI primers were the set used in a first-round RT-PCR of the TCR CDR3. MiXCR, run by TCRdb on the multiplex PCR reads, gives a single entry per CDR3 protein. The table lists roughly 580,000 distinct CDR3 sequences, 46% of them singletons. An absence of ophthalmopathy progression within 18 months meant stable Graves' hyperthyroidism. V was pared by 7 bases and J by 8 bases, with 11 bases of the junction left unmatched. The CDR3 is 13 residues long. CDR1 is SQVTM, CDR2 ANQGSEA, per germline.

The source of this sequence is a woman younger than 30 with Graves' hyperthyroidism. Sequencing was carried out using peripheral blood or thyroid tissue (not recorded which). This chain connects TRBV29-1 to TRBJ1-2; 9 bases agree with TRBD1. The CDR3 spells CSAAGTGTQGYTF. CDR3 in DNA: TGCAGCGCAGCCGGGACAGGGACACAGGGCTACACCTTC. Supplemented by reference TRBV29-1 and TRBJ1-2, the full variable domain reads SAVISQKPSRDICQRGTSLTIQCQVDSQVTMMFWYRQQPGQSLTLIATANQGSEATYESGFVIDKFPISRPNLTFSTLTVSNMSPEDSSIYLCSAAGTGTQGYTFGSGTRLTVV.